The clone carrying this T cell receptor (beta chain) appeared once. Its matching antigen is unknown. The source of the sample is a study of Tregs in tolerant kidney transplant recipients. This table comes from immunoSEQ multiplex PCR, and its TCRdb copy is limited to in-frame clones, with some not included. The sample has about 120,000 clones, roughly nine tenths seen once. Study-level results: This study did not directly address biological reproducibility. The small number of patients limits these findings pending further validation. Expanding Tregs on activated donor B cells appeared to best identify donor-specific TCRbeta clones.

Unstimulated Tregs (CD4+CD25+CD127-) and CD4+CD25- non-Tregs were sorted from PBMCs. V lost 6 bases, J lost 1 base, and 6 bases stayed unmatched. This CDR3 has 15 amino acids. Germline V gives CDR1 KGHSH, CDR2 LQKENI. This receptor was taken from a human donor in good health. The chain uses TRBV18 and TRBJ1-1; 9 positions agree with TRBD1. Sample: CD4+ T cells from blood. CDR3 region: CASSQGQGQNTEAFF. In DNA form, the CDR3 reads TGTGCCAGCTCGCAAGGACAGGGGCAGAACACTGAAGCTTTCTTT.